The following is a T cell receptor beta chain sequence with its context. This entry belongs to a study of blood T cell repertoires in COVID-19. Study background: Sample material is recorded as cDNA or gDNA derived from T cells, B-cell-depleted T cells, or PBMCs.

Trimming removed 6 bases from V and 1 base from J, with 6 bases in between. The CDR3 consists of 12 residues. Assay used: immunoSEQ multiplex PCR; TCRdb lists only in-frame clones, some missing. Of over 45,000 clones listed, around 85% were seen once; the top ten hold 4% to 5.5%. V is TRBV12-3 or TRBV12-4 and J is TRBJ1-2; D call uncertain. Input material: peripheral blood. This receptor was obtained from a man aged 45-65 years with active COVID-19. For the CDR3, the DNA is TGTGCCAGCAGCCCCAATAACTATGGCTACACCTTC. Its protein is CASSPNNYGYTF.